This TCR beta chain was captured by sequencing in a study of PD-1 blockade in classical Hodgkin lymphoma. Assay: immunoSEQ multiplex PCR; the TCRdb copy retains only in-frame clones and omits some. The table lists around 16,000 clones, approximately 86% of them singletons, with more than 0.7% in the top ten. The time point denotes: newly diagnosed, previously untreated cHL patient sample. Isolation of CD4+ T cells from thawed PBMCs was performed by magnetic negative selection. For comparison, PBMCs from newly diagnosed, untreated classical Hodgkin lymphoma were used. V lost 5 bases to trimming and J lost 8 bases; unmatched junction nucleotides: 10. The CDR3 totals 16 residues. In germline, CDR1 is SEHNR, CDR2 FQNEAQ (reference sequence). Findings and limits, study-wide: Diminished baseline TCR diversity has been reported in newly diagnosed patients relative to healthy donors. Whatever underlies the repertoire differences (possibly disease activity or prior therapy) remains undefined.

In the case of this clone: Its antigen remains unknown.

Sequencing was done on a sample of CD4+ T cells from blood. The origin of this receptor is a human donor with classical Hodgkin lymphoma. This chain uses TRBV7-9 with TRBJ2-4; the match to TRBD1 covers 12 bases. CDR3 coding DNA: TGTGCCAGCAGCCCGGGACAGGGGGCGCATGGGTACATTCAGTACTTC. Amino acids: CASSPGQGAHGYIQYF.